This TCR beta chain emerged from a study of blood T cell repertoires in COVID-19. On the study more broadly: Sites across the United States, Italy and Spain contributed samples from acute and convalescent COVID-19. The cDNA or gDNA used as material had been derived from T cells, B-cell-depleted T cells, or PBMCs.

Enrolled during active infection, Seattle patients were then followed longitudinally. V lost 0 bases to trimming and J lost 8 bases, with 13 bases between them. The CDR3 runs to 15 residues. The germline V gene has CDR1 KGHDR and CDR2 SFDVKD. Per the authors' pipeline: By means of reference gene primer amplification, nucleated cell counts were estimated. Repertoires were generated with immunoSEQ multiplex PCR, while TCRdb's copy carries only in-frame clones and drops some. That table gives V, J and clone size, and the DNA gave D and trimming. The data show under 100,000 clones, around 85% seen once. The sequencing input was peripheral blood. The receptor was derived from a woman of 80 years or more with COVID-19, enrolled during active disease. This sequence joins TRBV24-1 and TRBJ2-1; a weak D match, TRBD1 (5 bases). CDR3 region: CATSDLGATQHEQFF. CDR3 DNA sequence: TGTGCCACCAGTGATTTGGGGGCTACTCAGCATGAGCAGTTCTTC.